These 6 T cell receptor beta chains originate from one sample sequenced in a study of cytomegalovirus exposure and HLA in healthy donors. In the PCR, 60 Vbeta and 13 Jbeta primers were used. Assay: immunoSEQ multiplex PCR; the TCRdb copy retains only in-frame clones and omits some. The data show 80,000 to 95,000 clones, approximately 57% seen once. Input material: PBMCs. The origin of the receptors is a young woman in good health and CMV-seronegative.

The chain couples TRBV27 to TRBJ1-3; weak D call: TRBD1 (5 bases). Trimming pared 4 bases from V and 0 bases from J, leaving 13 bases between. The germline V gene encodes CDR1 MNHEY and CDR2 SMNVEV (reference sequence). The CDR3 is made up of 16 amino acids. CDR3 in amino acids: CASSSSPGLSGNTIYF. CDR3 sequence (DNA): TGTGCCAGCAGTTCCTCTCCAGGGCTCTCTGGAAACACCATATATTTT.

This clone was recorded only once. The rearrangement uses TRBV7-3 and TRBJ2-1; 11 bases are shared with TRBD2. The CDR3 contains 15 residues. J was trimmed by 6 bases and V by 5 bases; bases with no gene match: 6. CDR1 and CDR2 (germline): SGHTA, FQGTGA. The CDR3 sequence is CASSIAGGPANEQFF. As DNA, the CDR3 is TGTGCCAGCAGCATAGCGGGAGGGCCAGCCAATGAGCAGTTCTTC.

The CDR3 DNA reads TGTGCCAGCAGTGCCCGGACAGGGGTGTTTGAGCCCCAGCATTTT. The encoded protein is CASSARTGVFEPQHF. V gene TRBV6-4 combines with J gene TRBJ1-5; 9 bases line up with TRBD1. The CDR3 sequence is 15 residues long. Germline assignment: CDR1 MRHNA and CDR2 SNTAGT. With V trimmed by 4 bases and J by 8 bases, 9 bases remained unmatched.

The genes are TRBV9 and TRBJ2-7, with D perhaps matching TRBD1 (6 bases). Trimming stripped 3 bases from V and 2 bases from J, with 9 bases between. This CDR3 has 13 residues. Germline values: CDR1 SGDLS, CDR2 YYNGEE. CDR3: CASSAGGPYEQYF. The CDR3 nucleotides read TGTGCCAGCAGCGCTGGGGGCCCCTACGAGCAGTACTTC.

V gene TRBV11-1 combines with J gene TRBJ2-5; D might be TRBD1 (5 bases). CDR3 size: 13 residues. In germline, CDR1 is SGHAT, CDR2 FQDESV (reference sequence). Trimming shortened V by 6 bases and J by 5 bases, and 13 bases separated the two germline ends. The DNA of the CDR3 is TGTGCCAGCAGTGTACAGGAACGGGAGACCCAGTACTTC. Its translation is CASSVQERETQYF.

The chain couples TRBV4-1 to TRBJ1-1, with a weak D call TRBD1 (5 bases). V was pared by 1 base and J by 2 bases, with 14 bases between. Looked up from germline, CDR1 is MGHRA and CDR2 is YSYEKL. The CDR3 runs 16 residues. CDR3: CASSQGLQVLNTEAFF. The CDR3 bases are TGCGCCAGCAGCCAAGGGTTACAGGTGCTAAACACTGAAGCTTTCTTT.